This T cell receptor (beta chain) was captured in a study of blood T cell repertoires in COVID-19. Study context: The United States, Italy and Spain supplied acute and convalescent COVID-19 samples. T cells, B-cell-depleted T cells, or PBMCs supplied cDNA or gDNA.

Looked up from germline, CDR1 is WNHNN and CDR2 is SYGVQD (reference sequence). The CDR3 loop spans 12 amino acids. V shed 6 bases, J shed 6 bases, and the junction held 2 bases outside the gene matches. As originally analysed: Amplifying reference gene primers gave estimates of nucleated cell counts. Using immunoSEQ multiplex PCR, the repertoire was profiled, and TCRdb retains in-frame clones only, with some absent. For V, J and clone size, that table is used; D and trimming come from the DNA. The profile shows over 60,000 clones, approximately 92% of them singletons. The material sequenced was peripheral blood. The sequence was collected from a man older than 75 with acute or convalescent COVID-19. This chain uses TRBV10-1 with TRBJ1-2, with 9 nucleotides matching TRBD1. CDR3 amino acids: CASSRDRDGYTF. The CDR3 DNA is TGCGCCAGCAGCCGGGACAGGGATGGCTACACCTTC.